Following are 20 T cell receptor beta chains from one sample sequenced in a study of cytomegalovirus exposure and HLA in healthy donors. The PCR had 60 Vbeta and 13 Jbeta primers. Libraries were prepared by immunoSEQ multiplex PCR; TCRdb keeps only in-frame clonotypes and omits some of them. In the table there are about 98,000 clones, roughly 76% of which are singletons. The sequencing sample was made of PBMCs. These receptors were obtained from a middle-aged man in good health and CMV-seronegative.

The V and J genes are TRBV5-5 and TRBJ1-2; D is perhaps TRBD1 (6 bases). CDR3 length: 15 amino acids. Germline V gene data show CDR1 as SGHKS and CDR2 as YYEKEE (reference sequence). V lost 7 bases to trimming and J lost 4 bases, with 20 bases between them. The CDR3 nucleotides read TGTGCCAGCGCGGGGGGCGCAAAGAGGGCCTATGGCTACACCTTC. Protein product: CASAGGAKRAYGYTF.

V and J are TRBV11-2 and TRBJ2-5; 13 positions agree with TRBD2. Trimming took 5 bases from V and 6 from J; bases not matched to a gene: 12. Germline V gives CDR1 SGHAT, CDR2 FQNNGV. The CDR3 has 17 residues. The CDR3 spells CASSASGTSGDKKTQYF. CDR3 DNA sequence: TGTGCCAGCAGCGCCAGTGGGACTAGCGGGGACAAGAAGACCCAGTACTTC. Full variable domain (remainder filled in from reference TRBV11-2 and TRBJ2-5): EAGVAQSPRYKIIEKRQSVAFWCNPISGHATLYWYQQILGQGPKLLIQFQNNGVVDDSQLPKDRFSAERLKGVDSTLKIQPAKLEDSAVYLCASSASGTSGDKKTQYFGPGTRLLVL.

About this clone itself: A read error may account for a junction end that differs from germline. The J gene is TRBJ1-2, the V gene TRBV11-2; D perhaps matches TRBD1 (5 bases). The length of the CDR3 is 14 residues. Germline CDR1 is SGHAT and CDR2 is FQNNGV. The DNA of the CDR3 is TGTGCCAGCAGTTTAGAGGCAGGGCAGTATGGCTACACCTTC. Amino acid sequence: CASSLEAGQYGYTF.

The rearrangement joins TRBV6-5 to TRBJ1-4; 7 nucleotides align to TRBD1. Unmatched junction bases numbered 6, after V lost 3 bases and J lost 8 bases. The CDR3 is 14 residues long. In germline, CDR1 is MNHEY, CDR2 SVGAGI. As DNA, the CDR3 is TGTGCCAGCAGTTATTTGACAGGGAACGAAAAACTGTTTTTT. Protein sequence: CASSYLTGNEKLFF.

The rearrangement links TRBV27 to TRBJ2-1, with a weak D call TRBD1 (5 bases). The V and J ends lost 3 bases and 6 bases respectively, with 15 bases between them. Germline CDR1 is MNHEY and CDR2 is SMNVEV (reference sequence). This CDR3 contains 15 residues. CDR3 DNA sequence: TGTGCCAGCAGTTTGCAGGGAAATACGGGCAATGAGCAGTTCTTC. This encodes CASSLQGNTGNEQFF.

This clone showed up just a few times. The chain recombines TRBV2 with TRBJ1-2; D is unresolved. V was cut by 2 bases and J by 8 bases, with 12 bases left in between. Germline V CDR1 and CDR2: SNHLY, FYNNEI. CDR3 length equals 13 residues. The CDR3 reads CASSEWQVEGYTF. The CDR3, as DNA: TGTGCCAGCAGTGAATGGCAGGTCGAAGGCTACACCTTC.

This clone was found once. V gene TRBV29-1 combines with J gene TRBJ2-7, with TRBD1 matching 8 bases. CDR3 length: 16 residues. The germline CDR1 and CDR2 sequences are SQVTM and ANQGSEA. V shed 4 bases, J shed 4 bases, and the junction held 15 bases outside the gene matches. For the CDR3, the DNA is TGCAGCGTTGGGCGCGCAGGACAGGGAAAATCATACGAGCAGTACTTC. It is translated as CSVGRAGQGKSYEQYF.

The J gene is TRBJ2-5, the V gene TRBV10-3; 13 bases map to TRBD2. CDR3 length: 19 amino acids. The ends lost 0 bases at V and 11 bases at J; junction bases unmatched: 18. Germline CDR1 reads ENHRY; CDR2 reads SYGVKD. CDR3: CAISESSRRGLAGVGEQYF. CDR3 bases: TGTGCCATCAGTGAGTCGAGTAGACGTGGACTAGCGGGAGTAGGAGAGCAGTACTTC.

This clone came up many times. This chain uses TRBV4-1 with TRBJ1-1, with D maybe TRBD1 (6 bases). CDR3 length: 13 amino acids. V lost 4 bases to trimming and J lost 8 bases, with 14 bases between them. The germline V gene has CDR1 MGHRA and CDR2 YSYEKL. CDR3 residues: CASSRGGLMEAFF. The CDR3, as DNA: TGCGCCAGCAGCCGCGGGGGCCTGATGGAAGCTTTCTTT.

This chain links TRBV5-4 with TRBJ1-1, with a possible D match to TRBD1 (5 bases). This CDR3 contains 16 residues. The ends were cut back, 0 bases at V and 2 bases at J, with 14 bases in the middle. Germline CDR1 SGHNT, CDR2 YYREEE (reference sequence). CDR3 coding DNA: TGTGCCAGCAGCTTGGGCACCCCTGGGACTAACACTGAAGCTTTCTTT. Translation gives CASSLGTPGTNTEAFF.

The chain has TRBV7-9 and TRBJ2-2, with 7 bases lining up with TRBD2. V trimming: 5 bases; J trimming: 6 bases; junction bases outside the gene matches: 12. Germline-derived CDR1 and CDR2 are SEHNR and FQNEAQ (reference sequence). The CDR3 has 16 residues. The CDR3 region has the DNA TGTGCCAGCAGCACAGAGGCAGGGAGGGAAGCCGGGGAGCTGTTTTTT. This gives the protein CASSTEAGREAGELFF.

This clone was seen more than once but under ten times. The J gene is TRBJ2-1, the V gene TRBV7-2; 12 bases fit TRBD2. Trimming at V came to 5 bases and at J to 8 bases, leaving 10 bases not matched to a gene. This CDR3 spans 16 amino acids. Germline loops: CDR1 SGHTA, CDR2 FQGNSA. The CDR3 DNA is TGTGCCAGCAGCCGAACCGGACTAGCGGGGACGGATGAGCAGTTCTTC. Translation gives CASSRTGLAGTDEQFF. Full variable domain (outside the CDR3, taken from reference TRBV7-2 and TRBJ2-1): GAGVSQSPSNKVTEKGKDVELRCDPISGHTALYWYRQSLGQGLEFLIYFQGNSAPDKSGLPSDRFSAERTGGSVSTLTIQRTQQEDSAVYLCASSRTGLAGTDEQFFGPGTRLTVL.

The chain links TRBV4-2 to TRBJ1-2, with TRBD1 matching 7 bases. Germline V gene data show CDR1 as LGHNA and CDR2 as YNFKEQ. The CDR3 length is 15 residues. The trim removed 4 bases at V and 6 bases at J, leaving 11 bases unmatched. The CDR3 coding sequence is TGTGCCAGCAGCCCCCACAGGGGCGCGAGAAATGGCTACACCTTC. Amino acid sequence: CASSPHRGARNGYTF.

This chain uses TRBV6-5 with TRBJ1-1, with a weak D call TRBD1 (5 bases). The germline V gene encodes CDR1 MNHEY and CDR2 SVGAGI. V was trimmed by 7 bases and J by 0 bases, leaving 15 bases between them. The CDR3 runs 15 residues. CDR3 sequence: CASTRDWALNTEAFF. The CDR3 DNA sequence: TGTGCCAGCACCAGGGACTGGGCGTTGAACACTGAAGCTTTCTTT.

On this clone: Relative to the germline gene, one junction end is altered; a read error may explain this. This chain joins TRBV5-5 and TRBJ1-5; D is uncertain. The CDR3 sequence is 13 residues long. From germline, CDR1 is SGHKS and CDR2 YYEKEE (reference sequence). CDR3 amino acids: CASSLEWGQRGEF. CDR3 DNA: TGTGCCAGCAGCTTGGAGTGGGGTCAGCGGGGTGAGTTT.

This sequence joins TRBV2 and TRBJ2-2, with D possibly matching TRBD2 (5 bases). The V and J ends lost 2 bases and 8 bases respectively, with 15 bases between them. The CDR3 is 15 residues long. Looked up from germline, CDR1 is SNHLY and CDR2 is FYNNEI. For the CDR3, the DNA is TGTGCCAGCAGTGAACGGGAAGGGCTTGCAGGGGAGCTGTTTTTT. Protein product: CASSEREGLAGELFF.

The rearrangement uses TRBV4-1 and TRBJ2-5; TRBD2 matches at 10 bases. V gave up 0 bases and J gave up 1 base; unmatched junction bases: 5. The CDR3 spans 17 residues. Germline-derived CDR1 and CDR2 are MGHRA and YSYEKL. DNA of the CDR3: TGCGCCAGCAGCCAAGAATGGAGCGGGGGGGGCCAAGAGACCCAGTACTTC. Residues: CASSQEWSGGGQETQYF.

The chain links TRBV11-1 to TRBJ2-5, with 11 positions matching TRBD1. This CDR3 region has 17 residues. CDR1 is SGHAT, CDR2 FQDESV, per germline (reference sequence). With V trimmed by 5 bases and J by 4 bases, 12 bases remained unmatched. The CDR3 sequence is CASSRGQGARGGETQYF. CDR3 in DNA: TGTGCCAGCAGCCGAGGACAGGGGGCGCGAGGAGGAGAGACCCAGTACTTC.

This chain connects TRBV27 to TRBJ2-7; maybe TRBD1 (5 bases). The CDR3 spans 15 residues. The germline CDR1 and CDR2 sequences are MNHEY and SMNVEV (reference sequence). The germline V and J ends were trimmed by 2 bases and 2 bases, with 13 bases remaining between them. The CDR3, as DNA: TGTGCCAGCAGTTTAAAACCCCAGGGCACCTACGAGCAGTACTTC. It is translated as CASSLKPQGTYEQYF.

This chain uses TRBV7-8 with TRBJ1-1; 8 nucleotides line up with TRBD1. After removal of 1 base from V and 10 bases from J, the junction contained 14 bases not matched to a gene. The CDR3 has 16 amino acids. The germline gives CDR1 SGHVS, CDR2 FQNEAQ. The CDR3 loop is CASSLVGVDREHAAFF. CDR3 in DNA: TGTGCCAGCAGCTTAGTGGGGGTGGACAGGGAACATGCAGCTTTCTTT.